This is a list of T cell receptor beta chains from one sample in a study of T-cell memory formation after mild COVID-19. TCRdb reanalysed the 5' RACE reads using MiXCR and keeps one entry per CDR3 protein. Of fewer than 700,000 distinct CDR3 sequences listed, about 20% are singletons. Sequencing used PBMCs or a T cell subset sorted from them (not recorded which). These receptors were collected from an adult woman who had mild COVID-19 (a few samples of this study predate the infection). Cell type and time point are not known. CDR3s include the opening cysteine and the closing phenylalanine or tryptophan. Fields, in order: J gene, V gene, D gene, clone size, CDR3 DNA, CDR3 protein. D genes are given only for firm matches. The size of a clone is reported for some rows only, either as once, few or many, or as a class for expanded clones.

j_call: TRBJ1-1
v_call: TRBV12-3/TRBV12-4
d_call: .
clone_size: few
cdr3_nt: TGTGCCAGCAGTTTAGAGGGGCCCACGGAAGCTTTCTTT
cdr3_aa: CASSLEGPTEAFF

j_call: TRBJ2-7
v_call: TRBV24-1
d_call: .
clone_size: few
cdr3_nt: TGTGCCACCAGTGAGGGCAGACAAAGCGAGCAGTACTTC
cdr3_aa: CATSEGRQSEQYF

j_call: TRBJ2-5
v_call: TRBV2
d_call: .
clone_size: .
cdr3_nt: TGTGCCAGCAGAAACCCGGCAGAGACCCAGTACTTC
cdr3_aa: CASRNPAETQYF

j_call: TRBJ2-1
v_call: TRBV4-2
d_call: .
clone_size: few
cdr3_nt: TGTGCCAGCAGCCTGCGGGACAGAACAGACAATGAGCAGTTCTTC
cdr3_aa: CASSLRDRTDNEQFF

j_call: TRBJ1-4
v_call: TRBV12-3/TRBV12-4
d_call: .
clone_size: few
cdr3_nt: TGTGCCAGCAGTTTAGCGAACGAAAAACTGTTTTTT
cdr3_aa: CASSLANEKLFF

j_call: TRBJ2-7
v_call: TRBV10-3
d_call: TRBD1
clone_size: few
cdr3_nt: TGTGCCATCAGGGGACAGGGAAGTTACGAGCAGTACTTC
cdr3_aa: CAIRGQGSYEQYF

j_call: TRBJ2-5
v_call: TRBV5-4
d_call: TRBD2
clone_size: once
cdr3_nt: TGTGCCTCCTACCAGCGGGGGGGCCGCGAGACCCAGTACTTC
cdr3_aa: CASYQRGGRETQYF

j_call: TRBJ2-1
v_call: TRBV7-9
d_call: TRBD2
clone_size: few
cdr3_nt: TGTGCCAGCAGCCCAGGACTAGGAGCTTGGTTAAGACAGTCGGAGAATGAGCAGTTCTTC
cdr3_aa: CASSPGLGAWLRQSENEQFF

j_call: TRBJ2-7
v_call: TRBV11-2
d_call: .
clone_size: .
cdr3_nt: TGTGCCAGCAGCTTAGTCGCAGTGTCCGAGCAGTACTTC
cdr3_aa: CASSLVAVSEQYF

j_call: TRBJ2-7
v_call: TRBV5-1
d_call: TRBD1
clone_size: many
cdr3_nt: TGCGCCAGCAGCTTACCGGGACAGGGGGCGAACGAGCAGTACTTC
cdr3_aa: CASSLPGQGANEQYF

j_call: TRBJ2-1
v_call: TRBV9
d_call: TRBD1
clone_size: few
cdr3_nt: TGTGCCAGCAGCGGGAAGGGGGCACCCAATGAGCAGTTCTTC
cdr3_aa: CASSGKGAPNEQFF

j_call: TRBJ2-5
v_call: TRBV29-1
d_call: TRBD2
clone_size: .
cdr3_nt: TGCAGCGTTGTGGGAGGGGAGACCCAGTACTTC
cdr3_aa: CSVVGGETQYF

j_call: TRBJ2-1
v_call: TRBV7-3
d_call: .
clone_size: .
cdr3_nt: TGTGCCAGCAGCTTGACAGGGACTAACTCCTACAATGAGCAGTTCTTC
cdr3_aa: CASSLTGTNSYNEQFF

j_call: TRBJ1-5
v_call: TRBV12-3/TRBV12-4
d_call: TRBD1
clone_size: .
cdr3_nt: TGTGCCAGCAGTTTCCGATGGACAGGAGGGAGCAATCAGCCCCAGCATTTT
cdr3_aa: CASSFRWTGGSNQPQHF

j_call: TRBJ1-5
v_call: TRBV10-3
d_call: TRBD1
clone_size: .
cdr3_nt: TGTGCCATCAGTGATCGACAGGGGGCCAGTCAGCCCCAGCATTTT
cdr3_aa: CAISDRQGASQPQHF

j_call: TRBJ2-1
v_call: TRBV7-9
d_call: .
clone_size: .
cdr3_nt: TGTGCCAGCACGGAGGGGGCAAACTACAATGAGCAGTTCTTC
cdr3_aa: CASTEGANYNEQFF

j_call: TRBJ2-7
v_call: TRBV9
d_call: TRBD2
clone_size: .
cdr3_nt: TGTGCCAGCAGCGTAGATGAAGCGGGATACGAGCAGTACTTC
cdr3_aa: CASSVDEAGYEQYF

j_call: TRBJ1-2
v_call: TRBV11-2
d_call: .
clone_size: few
cdr3_nt: TGTGCCAGCAGCCCGTCGGGGGGCTTCTATGGCTACACCTTC
cdr3_aa: CASSPSGGFYGYTF

j_call: TRBJ2-7
v_call: TRBV7-2
d_call: TRBD1
clone_size: few
cdr3_nt: TGTGCCAGCAGCTGGGCCGGGACAGGGGACTACGAGCAGTACTTC
cdr3_aa: CASSWAGTGDYEQYF

j_call: TRBJ2-7
v_call: TRBV30
d_call: .
clone_size: .
cdr3_nt: TGTGCCTGGACCAACTTAGTGGGGGGCGACGAGCAGTACTTC
cdr3_aa: CAWTNLVGGDEQYF

j_call: TRBJ2-7
v_call: TRBV28
d_call: TRBD2
clone_size: few
cdr3_nt: TGTGCCAGCAGCCCAAGACTAGCGGGAAATACCGTGCAGTACTTC
cdr3_aa: CASSPRLAGNTVQYF

j_call: TRBJ2-7
v_call: TRBV19
d_call: .
clone_size: few
cdr3_nt: TGTGCCAGTAGTATCAGAGACAGGCGCTACGAGCAGTACTTC
cdr3_aa: CASSIRDRRYEQYF

j_call: TRBJ1-1
v_call: TRBV3-1
d_call: .
clone_size: few
cdr3_nt: TGTGCCAGCAGCCAAGCTTCATCCGGGGCTAAATTGGGAGCTTTCTTT
cdr3_aa: CASSQASSGAKLGAFF

j_call: TRBJ2-5
v_call: TRBV5-1
d_call: .
clone_size: .
cdr3_nt: TGCGCCAGCAGCTTGGAACGTACCCAAGAGACCCAGTACTTC
cdr3_aa: CASSLERTQETQYF

j_call: TRBJ2-7
v_call: TRBV12-3/TRBV12-4
d_call: .
clone_size: few
cdr3_nt: TGTGCCAGCAGGTCGACCGGGACCGGAGCCTACGAGCAGTACTTC
cdr3_aa: CASRSTGTGAYEQYF

j_call: TRBJ1-5
v_call: TRBV18
d_call: .
clone_size: few
cdr3_nt: TGTGCCAGCTCACCAACCGGGACAAAAAATCAGCCCCAGCATTTT
cdr3_aa: CASSPTGTKNQPQHF

j_call: TRBJ1-2
v_call: TRBV3-1
d_call: .
clone_size: few
cdr3_nt: TGTGCCAGCAGCCAAGCTACCTACGATGGCTACACCTTC
cdr3_aa: CASSQATYDGYTF

j_call: TRBJ2-1
v_call: TRBV27
d_call: TRBD1
clone_size: few
cdr3_nt: TGTGCCAGCAGGGGACAGGGGGCGAGTAATGAGCAGTTCTTC
cdr3_aa: CASRGQGASNEQFF

j_call: TRBJ2-1
v_call: TRBV4-3
d_call: TRBD2
clone_size: few
cdr3_nt: TGCGCCAGCAGCCCAGGCAGTGGAGCGGGAGTCAATGAGCAGTTCTTC
cdr3_aa: CASSPGSGAGVNEQFF

j_call: TRBJ1-2
v_call: TRBV27
d_call: .
clone_size: few
cdr3_nt: TGTGCCAGCAGTTTAAAGGGATGGTTGAACTATGGCTACACCTTC
cdr3_aa: CASSLKGWLNYGYTF

j_call: TRBJ2-2
v_call: TRBV12-3/TRBV12-4
d_call: .
clone_size: .
cdr3_nt: TGTGCCAGCAGTCCCTCCGGGATAGCCACCGGGGAGCTGTTTTTT
cdr3_aa: CASSPSGIATGELFF

j_call: TRBJ2-1
v_call: TRBV5-1
d_call: TRBD1
clone_size: .
cdr3_nt: TGCGCCAGCAGCTCTAGGACAGGGTTCAATGAGCAGTTCTTC
cdr3_aa: CASSSRTGFNEQFF

j_call: TRBJ1-4
v_call: TRBV20-1
d_call: .
clone_size: few
cdr3_nt: TGCAGTGCTAGAGTTGGTCAGCTTGTTAATGAAAAACTGTTTTTT
cdr3_aa: CSARVGQLVNEKLFF

j_call: TRBJ2-6
v_call: TRBV7-9
d_call: TRBD1
clone_size: many
cdr3_nt: TGTGCCAGCAGCTCTTGGGACAGGGGTATGTCTGGGGCCAACGTCCTGACTTTC
cdr3_aa: CASSSWDRGMSGANVLTF

j_call: TRBJ2-7
v_call: TRBV11-3
d_call: .
clone_size: .
cdr3_nt: TGTGCCAGCAGCTTAGAAAAATTCGAGCAGTACTTC
cdr3_aa: CASSLEKFEQYF

j_call: TRBJ2-7
v_call: TRBV5-1
d_call: .
clone_size: many
cdr3_nt: TGCGCCAGCAGCTTTGACAGAGTCTACGAGCAGTACTTC
cdr3_aa: CASSFDRVYEQYF

j_call: TRBJ1-5
v_call: TRBV12-3/TRBV12-4
d_call: .
clone_size: .
cdr3_nt: TGTGCCAGCAGTTTAGAAGGGAGGTATAGCAATCAGCCCCAGCATTTT
cdr3_aa: CASSLEGRYSNQPQHF

j_call: TRBJ2-6
v_call: TRBV6-2/TRBV6-3
d_call: .
clone_size: few
cdr3_nt: TGTGCCAGCAGTTACTCGTGGACTTTCTCTGGGGCCAACGTCCTGACTTTC
cdr3_aa: CASSYSWTFSGANVLTF

j_call: TRBJ2-3
v_call: TRBV5-6
d_call: .
clone_size: few
cdr3_nt: TGTGCCAGCAGCCCCAATGGAGATTCGGTCACAGATACGCAGTATTTT
cdr3_aa: CASSPNGDSVTDTQYF

j_call: TRBJ1-5
v_call: TRBV6-1
d_call: .
clone_size: few
cdr3_nt: TGTGCCAGCAGTGCGCAGGGGACAAATCAGCCCCAGCATTTT
cdr3_aa: CASSAQGTNQPQHF

j_call: TRBJ1-2
v_call: TRBV10-3
d_call: .
clone_size: many
cdr3_nt: TGTGCCATCAGTGAGTCGAAGGCTGGGACACACTATGGCTACACCTTC
cdr3_aa: CAISESKAGTHYGYTF

j_call: TRBJ1-2
v_call: TRBV29-1
d_call: .
clone_size: .
cdr3_nt: TGCAGCGTTGAAGTTTCGGCAAGATATGGCTACACCTTC
cdr3_aa: CSVEVSARYGYTF

j_call: TRBJ2-1
v_call: TRBV9
d_call: .
clone_size: many
cdr3_nt: TGTGCCAGCAGCGTATCAGCAACGGACTACAATGAGCAGTTCTTC
cdr3_aa: CASSVSATDYNEQFF